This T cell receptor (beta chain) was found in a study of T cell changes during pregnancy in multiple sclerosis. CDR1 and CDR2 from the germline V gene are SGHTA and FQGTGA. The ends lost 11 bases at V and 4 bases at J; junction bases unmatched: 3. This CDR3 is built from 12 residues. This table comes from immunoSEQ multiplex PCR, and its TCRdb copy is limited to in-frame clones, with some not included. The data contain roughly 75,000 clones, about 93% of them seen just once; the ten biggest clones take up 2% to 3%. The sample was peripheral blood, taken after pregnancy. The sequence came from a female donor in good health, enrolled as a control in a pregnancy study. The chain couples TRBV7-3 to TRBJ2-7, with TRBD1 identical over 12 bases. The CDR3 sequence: CARDRGRYEQYF. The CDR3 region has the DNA TGTGCCCGGGACAGGGGGCGATACGAGCAGTACTTC.